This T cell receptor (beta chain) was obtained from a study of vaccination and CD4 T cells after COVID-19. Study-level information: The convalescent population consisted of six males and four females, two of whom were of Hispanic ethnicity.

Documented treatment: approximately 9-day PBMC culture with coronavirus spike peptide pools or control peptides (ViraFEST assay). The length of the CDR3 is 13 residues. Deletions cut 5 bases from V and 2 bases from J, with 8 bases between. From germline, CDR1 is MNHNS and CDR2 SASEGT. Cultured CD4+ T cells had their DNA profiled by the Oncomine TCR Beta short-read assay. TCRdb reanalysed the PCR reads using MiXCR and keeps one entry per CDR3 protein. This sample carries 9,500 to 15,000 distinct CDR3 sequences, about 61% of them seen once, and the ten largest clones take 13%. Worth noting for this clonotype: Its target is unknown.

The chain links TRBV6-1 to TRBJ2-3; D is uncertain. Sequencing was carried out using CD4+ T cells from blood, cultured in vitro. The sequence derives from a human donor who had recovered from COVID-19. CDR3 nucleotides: TGTGCCAGCAGTAAGGGTGACACAGATACGCAGTATTTT. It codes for CASSKGDTDTQYF.